What follows are 9 T cell receptor beta chains derived from one specimen sequenced in a study of regulatory T cells in long-lasting Graves disease. Time point noted: newly diagnosed GD, antithyroid drugs for less than 3 months. From RNA extracted from PBMCs, the TCR library was made. HTBI primers from iRepertoire and Arm-PCR of CDR3 regions yielded the TCR beta libraries. TCRdb reprocessed the multiplex PCR reads via MiXCR and lists one record per CDR3 protein. The profile covers about 460,000 distinct CDR3 sequences, with 14% appearing a single time and around a sixth taken by the ten largest. The sample was also linked to a second study, of T cells in Graves' hyperthyroidism and ophthalmopathy.

Sequenced here: peripheral blood mononuclear cells (PBMCs), sampled at new diagnosis, from a patient treated with antithyroid drugs. The receptor source for this set is a woman in her forties or fifties with Graves disease.

The sample holds many counts of this clonotype. This sequence joins TRBV12-3 or TRBV12-4 and TRBJ2-7, with TRBD1 matching over 8 bases. The junction had 5 bases not matched to a gene; V was cut back by 6 bases and J by 4 bases. The CDR3 consists of 13 residues. The CDR3 coding sequence is TGTGCCAGCAGGTGGACAGGGAGGTACGAGCAGTACTTC. It specifies CASRWTGRYEQYF.

Remarks on this clonotype: The junction does not match germline at one end; this may be a read error. The genes are TRBV5-6 and TRBJ2-1; possible D gene TRBD1, 6 bases. The CDR3 has 12 amino acids. From germline, CDR1 is SGHDT and CDR2 YYEEEE. In nucleotides, the CDR3 is TGTGCCAGCAGCCCCGGACAGACCAAGCAGCTCTTC. It codes for CASSPGQTKQLF.

The CDR3: CAWTPGQGVGNEQFF. The CDR3 region has the DNA TGTGCCTGGACCCCCGGACAGGGTGTGGGCAATGAGCAGTTCTTC. The rearrangement uses TRBV30 and TRBJ2-1, with TRBD1 identical over 8 bases. This CDR3 has 15 amino acids. Germline V gene lookup returns CDR1 GTSNPN and CDR2 SVGIG (reference sequence). V lost 4 bases and J lost 6; bases outside the gene matches: 11.

This clonotype was recorded at least ten times. One end of the junction does not line up with germline, which may come from a read error. The V call is TRBV20-1, the J call TRBJ2-7; D is possibly TRBD2 (5 bases). The CDR3 is made up of 13 amino acids. The germline gives CDR1 DFQATT, CDR2 SNEGSKA (reference sequence). The CDR3 DNA reads as TGCAGTGCTAGAGCCCCAGGCGAGCGGACGCAGTGCTTC. It translates to CSARAPGERTQCF.

This clonotype has just a few counts. The rearrangement joins TRBV3-1 to TRBJ1-2, with D perhaps matching TRBD1 (6 bases). The germline V gene encodes CDR1 LGHDT and CDR2 YNNKEL (reference sequence). V lost 4 bases to trimming and J lost 8 bases, with 20 bases between them. This CDR3 has 15 amino acids. CDR3 coding DNA: TGTGCCAGCAGCCGAAGGGGGGGGGCGGAATGGGGCTACACCTTC. As protein: CASSRRGGAEWGYTF.

This clonotype was detected only a few times. The chain joins TRBV14 to TRBJ2-1; TRBD1 is a possible D gene (6 bases). V lost 5 bases and J lost 4, with 18 bases in between. The CDR3 consists of 16 residues. Looked up from germline, CDR1 is SGHDN and CDR2 is FVKESK. CDR3 coding DNA: TGTGCCAGCAGCAAATGGGAACAGGGAAATTACAATGAGCAGTTCTTC. This translates into CASSKWEQGNYNEQFF.

This clonotype was detected only a few times. The chain combines TRBV11-1 with TRBJ2-2; D is possibly TRBD1 (6 bases). V lost 6 bases, J lost 0 bases, and 11 bases lay in between. CDR1 SGHAT and CDR2 FQDESV come from the germline V gene (reference sequence). This CDR3 is 15 amino acids long. The CDR3 loop reads CASSPQGTNTGELFF. DNA of the CDR3: TGTGCCAGCAGTCCGCAGGGGACGAACACCGGGGAGCTGTTTTTT.

The sample holds many counts of this clonotype. The chain joins TRBV7-9 to TRBJ2-3, with D possibly being TRBD2 (5 bases). The CDR3 consists of 14 residues. Germline CDR1 SEHNR, CDR2 FQNEAQ (reference sequence). Trimming stripped 3 bases from V and 1 base from J, with 8 bases between. The CDR3 here is CASSLAGRTDTQYF. CDR3 nucleotide sequence: TGTGCCAGCAGCTTGGCGGGCCGCACAGATACGCAGTATTTT.

This clonotype was seen ten or more times. CDR3 DNA sequence: TGTGCCAGCAGTTTAATGGCGGCTAATGAAAAACTGTTTTTT. Its translation is CASSLMAANEKLFF. The chain uses TRBV27 and TRBJ1-4; D gene unclear. CDR1 and CDR2 (germline): MNHEY, SMNVEV (reference sequence). The CDR3 is made up of 14 amino acids. Trimming took 2 bases from V and 3 from J, leaving 7 bases between them.